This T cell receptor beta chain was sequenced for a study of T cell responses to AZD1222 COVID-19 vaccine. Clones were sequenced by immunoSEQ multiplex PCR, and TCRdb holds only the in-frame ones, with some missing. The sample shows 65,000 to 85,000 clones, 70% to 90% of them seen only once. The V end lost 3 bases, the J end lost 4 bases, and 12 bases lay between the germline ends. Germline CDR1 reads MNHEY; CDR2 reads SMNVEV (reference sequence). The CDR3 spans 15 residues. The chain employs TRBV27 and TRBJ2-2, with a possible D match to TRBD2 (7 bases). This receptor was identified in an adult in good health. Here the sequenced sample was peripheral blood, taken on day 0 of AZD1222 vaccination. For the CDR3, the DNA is TGTGCCAGCAGTTTCGGCGGGGGCCCCACCGGGGAGCTGTTTTTT. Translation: CASSFGGGPTGELFF.